The clone carrying this T cell receptor beta chain was counted at least ten times. Its specificity is not known. The use of a sample-barcoded 5' primer and a J-beta primer mix characterized a second PCR of roughly 6 to 11 cycles. Each sample yielded at least 2.5 million CDR3-containing paired-end reads. A single record per CDR3 protein comes from TCRdb applying MiXCR to the 5' RACE reads. The table includes 1.5 million to 2 million distinct CDR3 sequences, 28% detected once. The sample belongs to a study of blood T cells in healthy people across ages. The overall study: When template switching was applied, about one barcoded beta molecule was captured per two T cells. Overall study results and limits: It was not known whether donors were CMV positive (a possible confounder of expanded clonotype changes).

Isolated per sample were at least 6.5 million PBMCs. J gave up 7 bases and V 3 bases, and 11 bases lay outside the gene matches. The CDR3 is 15 residues long. Germline values: CDR1 WSHSY, CDR2 SAAADI. This clonotype originated in a woman aged 25-40 years in good health. The chain employs TRBV10-2 and TRBJ2-7, with 8 bases matching TRBD1. The sequencing sample was made of blood. The CDR3 bases are TGCGCCAGCAGTGATAGGACAGGGAAACGTGGAGAGCAGTACTTC. Residues: CASSDRTGKRGEQYF.